The clone carrying this T cell receptor beta chain has a handful of counts. Its target is not known. The authors amplified TCR beta CDR3 regions, and they did so from RNA transcripts for repertoire sequencing. The first-round RT-PCR employed HTBI primers together with the Qiagen OneStep RT-PCR kit. A multiplex PCR was then performed as the second round. TCRdb itself ran the multiplex PCR reads through MiXCR, one entry per CDR3 protein. The sample holds about 740,000 distinct CDR3 sequences, 40% seen once. The data were taken from a study of Graves' ophthalmopathy and Graves' hyperthyroidism. The V end lost 11 bases, the J end lost 1 base, and 14 bases lay between the germline ends. Germline V gives CDR1 KGHDR, CDR2 SFDVKD. The CDR3 consists of 14 residues. Study-wide results and limits: Thyroid clonotypes that were expanded above 0.001 frequency mostly also appeared in blood.

The chain carries TRBV24-1 and TRBJ1-5, with D tentatively TRBD1 (6 bases). Sequencing was carried out using peripheral blood. This sequence was found in an adult man with Graves' ophthalmopathy. The CDR3 nucleotides read TGTGCCAGTTACAAGAGGGGGAGCAATCAGCCCCAGCATTTT. Amino acids: CASYKRGSNQPQHF.